This T cell receptor (beta chain) was profiled in a study of beta chain features in type 1 diabetes. Overall study findings and caveats: A closer apparent resemblance between naive, central memory and Treg TCRB repertoires was seen in patients than in healthy donors.

One heparinised blood draw, averaging approximately 0.11 L, came from each donor. Staining for CD45RO/CCR7/CD25/CD127/CD95/CD27 allowed sorting of CD4+ naive, central memory, regulatory and stem cell-like memory cells. The authors reverse transcribed all of the isolated RNA, so sequencing captured expressed TCRB transcripts. Using immunoSEQ multiplex PCR, the repertoire was profiled, and TCRdb retains in-frame clones only, with some absent. Seen here are around 280,000 clones, about 8.5% observed once, and the top ten hold approximately 1%. Trimming shortened V by 9 bases and J by 2 bases, and 11 bases separated the two germline ends. Germline V lookup: CDR1 SNHLY, CDR2 FYNNEI. The CDR3 loop spans 14 amino acids. As to this clone: Its antigen is not identified.

Sequenced: central memory CD4+ T cells from blood. The chain is built from TRBV2 and TRBJ2-6; tentatively, D is TRBD2 (6 bases). The origin of this receptor is a woman aged 18 to 35 in good health. For the CDR3, the DNA is TGTGCCAGTTCACGGGAGACTGGGGCCAACGTCCTGACTTTC. Translating it yields CASSRETGANVLTF. Full variable domain (rest looked up from reference TRBV2 and TRBJ2-6): EPEVTQTPSHQVTQMGQEVILRCVPISNHLYFYWYRQILGQKVEFLVSFYNNEISEKSEIFDDQFSVERPDGSNFTLKIRSTKLEDSAMYFCASSRETGANVLTFGAGSRLTVL.